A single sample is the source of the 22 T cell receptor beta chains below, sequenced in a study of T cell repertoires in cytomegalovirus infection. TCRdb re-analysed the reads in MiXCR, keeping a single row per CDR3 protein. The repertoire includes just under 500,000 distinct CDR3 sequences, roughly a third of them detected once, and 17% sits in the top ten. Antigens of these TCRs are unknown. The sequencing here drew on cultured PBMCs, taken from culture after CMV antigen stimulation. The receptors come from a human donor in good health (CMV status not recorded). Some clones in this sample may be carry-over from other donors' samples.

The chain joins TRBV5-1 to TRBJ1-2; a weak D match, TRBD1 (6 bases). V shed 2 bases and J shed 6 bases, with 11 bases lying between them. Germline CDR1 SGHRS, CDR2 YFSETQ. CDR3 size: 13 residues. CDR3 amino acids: CASSFRGGDGYTF. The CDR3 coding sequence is TGCGCCAGCAGCTTCAGGGGCGGAGATGGCTACACCTTC.

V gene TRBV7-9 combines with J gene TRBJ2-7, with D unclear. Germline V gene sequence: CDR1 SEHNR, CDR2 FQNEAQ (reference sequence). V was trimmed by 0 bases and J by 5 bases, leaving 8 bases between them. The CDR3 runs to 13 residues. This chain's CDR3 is CASSLASSDEQYF. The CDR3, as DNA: TGTGCCAGCAGCTTAGCGTCCAGTGACGAGCAGTACTTC.

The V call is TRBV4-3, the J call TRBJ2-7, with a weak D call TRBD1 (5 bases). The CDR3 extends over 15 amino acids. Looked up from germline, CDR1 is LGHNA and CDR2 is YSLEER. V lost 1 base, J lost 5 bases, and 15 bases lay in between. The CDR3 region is CASSQVGQGLDEQYF. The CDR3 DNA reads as TGCGCCAGCAGCCAAGTCGGCCAGGGTTTGGACGAGCAGTACTTC.

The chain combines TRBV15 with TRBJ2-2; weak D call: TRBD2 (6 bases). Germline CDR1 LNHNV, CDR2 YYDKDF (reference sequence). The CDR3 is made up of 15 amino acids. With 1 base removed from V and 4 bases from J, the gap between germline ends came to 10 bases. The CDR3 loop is CATSRAGDATGELFF. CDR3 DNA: TGTGCCACCAGCAGAGCGGGGGACGCCACCGGGGAGCTGTTTTTT. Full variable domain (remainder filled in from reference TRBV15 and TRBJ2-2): DAMVIQNPRYQVTQFGKPVTLSCSQTLNHNVMYWYQQKSSQAPKLLFHYYDKDFNNEADTPDNFQSRRPNTSFCFLDIRSPGLGDTAMYLCATSRAGDATGELFFGEGSRLTVL.

CDR3 region: CSAMGLAGPYNEQFF. The CDR3 DNA sequence: TGCAGTGCTATGGGGTTAGCGGGACCCTACAATGAGCAGTTCTTC. V is TRBV20-1 and J is TRBJ2-1, with 8 bases that match TRBD2. The germline gives CDR1 DFQATT, CDR2 SNEGSKA (reference sequence). CDR3 length: 15 residues. V gave up 4 bases and J gave up 2 bases; unmatched junction bases: 7.

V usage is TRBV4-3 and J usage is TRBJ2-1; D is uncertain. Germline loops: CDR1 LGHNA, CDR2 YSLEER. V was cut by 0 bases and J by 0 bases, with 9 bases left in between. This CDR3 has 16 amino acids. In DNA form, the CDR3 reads TGCGCCAGCAGCCAAGATTCGGACCGCTCCTACAATGAGCAGTTCTTC. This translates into CASSQDSDRSYNEQFF.

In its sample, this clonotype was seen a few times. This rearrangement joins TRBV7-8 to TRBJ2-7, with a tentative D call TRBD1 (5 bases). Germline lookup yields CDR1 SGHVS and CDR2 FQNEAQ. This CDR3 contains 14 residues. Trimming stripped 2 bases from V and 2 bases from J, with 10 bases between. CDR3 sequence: CASSLSFRAYEQYV. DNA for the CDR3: TGTGCCAGCAGCTTAAGCTTCAGGGCCTACGAGCAGTACGTC.

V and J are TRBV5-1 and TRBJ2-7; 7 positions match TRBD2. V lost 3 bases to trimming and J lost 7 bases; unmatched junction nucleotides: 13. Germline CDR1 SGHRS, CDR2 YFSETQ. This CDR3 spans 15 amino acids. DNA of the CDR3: TGCGCCAGCAGCTCCGAGGGCGGGAGCGCGGGGGAGCAGTACTTC. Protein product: CASSSEGGSAGEQYF.

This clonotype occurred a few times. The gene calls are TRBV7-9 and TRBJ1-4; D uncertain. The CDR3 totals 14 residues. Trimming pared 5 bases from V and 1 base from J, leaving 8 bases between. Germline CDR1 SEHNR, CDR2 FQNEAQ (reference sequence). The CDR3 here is CASSESGTNEKLFF. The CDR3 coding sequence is TGTGCCAGCAGCGAATCAGGAACTAATGAAAAACTGTTTTTT. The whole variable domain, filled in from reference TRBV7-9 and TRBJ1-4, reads DTGVSQNPRHKITKRGQNVTFRCDPISEHNRLYWYRQTLGQGPEFLTYFQNEAQLEKSRLLSDRFSAERPKGSFSTLEIQRTEQGDSAMYLCASSESGTNEKLFFGSGTQLSVL.

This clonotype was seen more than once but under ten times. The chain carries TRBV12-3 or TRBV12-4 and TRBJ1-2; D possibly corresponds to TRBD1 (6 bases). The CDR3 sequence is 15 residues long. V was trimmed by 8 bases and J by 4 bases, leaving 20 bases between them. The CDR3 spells CASGLSGTRGYGYTF. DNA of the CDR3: TGTGCCAGCGGATTATCCGGGACCAGGGGCTATGGCTACACCTTC.

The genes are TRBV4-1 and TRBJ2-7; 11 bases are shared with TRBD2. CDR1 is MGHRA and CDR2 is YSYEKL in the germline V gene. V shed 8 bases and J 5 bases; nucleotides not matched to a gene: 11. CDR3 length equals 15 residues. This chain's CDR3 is CASGPALAGVNEQYF. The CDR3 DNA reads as TGCGCCAGCGGGCCCGCACTAGCGGGAGTTAACGAGCAGTACTTC.

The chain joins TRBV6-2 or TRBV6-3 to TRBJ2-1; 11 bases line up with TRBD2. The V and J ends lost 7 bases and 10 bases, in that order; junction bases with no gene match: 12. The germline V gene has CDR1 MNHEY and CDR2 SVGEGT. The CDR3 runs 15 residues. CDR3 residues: CASTTTLAGDGEQFF. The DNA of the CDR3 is TGTGCCAGCACCACTACACTAGCGGGAGATGGGGAGCAGTTCTTC.

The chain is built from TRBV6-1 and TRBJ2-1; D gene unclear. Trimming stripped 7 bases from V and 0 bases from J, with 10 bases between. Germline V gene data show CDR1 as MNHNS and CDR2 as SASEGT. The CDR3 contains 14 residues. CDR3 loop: CASIFLHSYNEQFF. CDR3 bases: TGTGCCAGCATCTTTCTACACTCCTACAATGAGCAGTTCTTC.

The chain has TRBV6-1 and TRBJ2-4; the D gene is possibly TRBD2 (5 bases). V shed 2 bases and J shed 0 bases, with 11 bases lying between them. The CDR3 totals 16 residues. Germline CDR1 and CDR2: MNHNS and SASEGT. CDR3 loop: CASSEQLVLAKNIQYF. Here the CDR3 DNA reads TGTGCCAGCAGTGAACAACTAGTCCTAGCCAAAAACATTCAGTACTTC.

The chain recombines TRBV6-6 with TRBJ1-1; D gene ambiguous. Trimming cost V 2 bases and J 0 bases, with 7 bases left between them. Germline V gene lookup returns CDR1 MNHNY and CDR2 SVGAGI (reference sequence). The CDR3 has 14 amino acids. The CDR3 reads CASSYETLNTEAFF. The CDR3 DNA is TGTGCCAGCAGTTACGAAACACTGAACACTGAAGCTTTCTTT.

The CDR3 region is CASSWTAGVKEQYF. The DNA for the CDR3 is TGTGCCAGCAGCTGGACAGCGGGAGTAAAAGAGCAGTACTTC. This rearrangement joins TRBV11-1 to TRBJ2-7, with 8 bases matching TRBD2. The germline V gene encodes CDR1 SGHAT and CDR2 FQDESV (reference sequence). V gave up 4 bases and J gave up 7 bases; unmatched junction bases: 9. The CDR3 extends over 14 amino acids.

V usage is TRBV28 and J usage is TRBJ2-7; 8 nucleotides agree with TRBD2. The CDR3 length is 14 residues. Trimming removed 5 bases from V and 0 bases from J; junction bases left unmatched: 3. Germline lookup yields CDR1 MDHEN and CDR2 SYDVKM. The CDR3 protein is CASSTAGGSYEQYF. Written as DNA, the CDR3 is TGTGCCAGCAGTACGGCGGGAGGCTCCTACGAGCAGTACTTC.

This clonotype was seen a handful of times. In nucleotides, the CDR3 is TGTGCCAGCAGCAAGGACCCTTACAATGAGCAGTTCTTC. This encodes CASSKDPYNEQFF. The chain couples TRBV7-2 to TRBJ2-1; D gene uncertain. Germline CDR1 SGHTA, CDR2 FQGNSA. V was trimmed by 5 bases and J by 4 bases, leaving 9 bases between them. CDR3 length: 13 residues.

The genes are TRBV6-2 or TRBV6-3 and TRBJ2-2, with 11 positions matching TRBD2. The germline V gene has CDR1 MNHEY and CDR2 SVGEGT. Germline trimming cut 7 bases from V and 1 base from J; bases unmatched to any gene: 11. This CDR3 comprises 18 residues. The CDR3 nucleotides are TGTGCCAGCACCAAAAGGCTAGCGGGAGGACAGAACACCGGGGAGCTGTTTTTT. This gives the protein CASTKRLAGGQNTGELFF.

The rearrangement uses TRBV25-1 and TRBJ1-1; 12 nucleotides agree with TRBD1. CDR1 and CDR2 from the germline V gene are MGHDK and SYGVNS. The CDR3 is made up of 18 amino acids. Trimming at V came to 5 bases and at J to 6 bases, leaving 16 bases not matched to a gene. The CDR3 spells CASSPLGGQGALGAEAFF. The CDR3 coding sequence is TGTGCCAGCAGTCCCTTAGGGGGACAGGGGGCGCTTGGCGCTGAAGCTTTCTTT.

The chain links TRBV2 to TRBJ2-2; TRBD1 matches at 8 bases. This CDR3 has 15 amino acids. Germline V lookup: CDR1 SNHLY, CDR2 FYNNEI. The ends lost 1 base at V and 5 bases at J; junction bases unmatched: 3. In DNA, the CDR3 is TGTGCCAGCAGTGAAGGGACAGGGAGGACCGGGGAGCTGTTTTTT. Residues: CASSEGTGRTGELFF.

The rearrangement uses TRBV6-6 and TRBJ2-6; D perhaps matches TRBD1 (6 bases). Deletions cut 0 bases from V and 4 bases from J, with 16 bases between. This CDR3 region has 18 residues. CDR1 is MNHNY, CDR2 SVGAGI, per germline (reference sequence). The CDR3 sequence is CASSYSVGQASGANVLTF. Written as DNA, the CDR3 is TGTGCCAGCAGTTACTCGGTGGGACAAGCGTCCGGGGCCAACGTCCTGACTTTC.